The clone carrying this T cell receptor beta chain appeared a few times. The antigen is unknown. It was the library that attached unique molecular identifiers to individual cDNA molecules. MiXCR, applied by TCRdb to the RACE reads, yields one record per CDR3 protein. The sample contains roughly 80,000 distinct CDR3 sequences, over 8.5% of which appear only once. This entry belongs to a study of human T cells and chemical hapten exposure. Time point denoted: patch test 1, 2 weeks after DPC sensitization. The sample's treatment: therapeutic diphenylcyclopropenone sensitization with weekly scalp DPC. Prior to each patch test being applied, blood was drawn. Regarding the study as a whole: Expanded TCRs grouped into significantly more large CDR3 similarity clusters than controls produced. Sensitizing with DPC caused no change in TCRs above 1 in 1000 frequency.

This CDR3 spans 16 amino acids. Germline CDR1 is MNHNY and CDR2 is SVGAGI (reference sequence). The V end lost 6 bases, the J end lost 1 base, and 18 bases lay between the germline ends. The material sequenced was whole blood, taken in connection with sensitization to the hapten diphenylcyclopropenone (DPC). The genes are TRBV6-6 and TRBJ1-1; D not resolved. The clonotype comes from a woman in her 50s with alopecia areata. Some clones in this sample may be carry-over from other donors' samples. In DNA form, the CDR3 reads TGTGCCAGCAGCGACGGTGTTGCAAGGAAGAACACTGAAGCTTTCTTT. Its protein product is CASSDGVARKNTEAFF.